The subject of this entry is one T cell receptor (beta chain). Antigen unknown. The data belong to a study of T cells in localized non-small cell lung cancer. General study findings and limits: Tumor trailed uninvolved adjacent lung in T cell clonality, which peaked there. The appearance of a median roughly 56 of the top 100 tumor clones was seen in adjacent lung. As only one tumor region underwent sequencing, heterogeneity remains possible.

Looked up from germline, CDR1 is SGHRS and CDR2 is YFSETQ. The trim removed 1 base at V and 3 bases at J, leaving 10 bases unmatched. There are 16 residues in the CDR3. Sequencing was performed with immunoSEQ multiplex PCR; in TCRdb, only in-frame clones are kept and a portion is missing. The data contain about 33,000 clones, 87% of them singletons. The gene calls are TRBV5-1 and TRBJ2-7; 7 bases fit TRBD1. The source is a man aged 35-69 years with stage III lung adenocarcinoma. The sample in question was peripheral blood mononuclear cells, obtained before any cancer treatment. DNA for the CDR3: TGCGCCAGCAGCTTGCAGTTCGGGACAGACTTCTACGAGCAGTACTTC. Amino acid sequence: CASSLQFGTDFYEQYF.